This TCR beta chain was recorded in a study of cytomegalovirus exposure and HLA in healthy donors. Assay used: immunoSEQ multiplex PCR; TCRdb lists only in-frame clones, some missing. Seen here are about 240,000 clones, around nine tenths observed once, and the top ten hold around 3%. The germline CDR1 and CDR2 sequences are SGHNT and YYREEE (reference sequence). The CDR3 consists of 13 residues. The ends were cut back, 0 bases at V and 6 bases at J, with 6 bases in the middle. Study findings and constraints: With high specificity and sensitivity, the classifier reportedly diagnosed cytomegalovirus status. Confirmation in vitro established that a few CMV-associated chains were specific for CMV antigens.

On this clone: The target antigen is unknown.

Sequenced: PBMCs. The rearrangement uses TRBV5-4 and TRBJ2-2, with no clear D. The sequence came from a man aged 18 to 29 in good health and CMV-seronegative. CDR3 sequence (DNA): TGTGCCAGCAGCTTGGTTGAGTCCGGGGAGCTGTTTTTT. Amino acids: CASSLVESGELFF.